This T cell receptor beta chain was recorded in a study of blood T cell repertoires in COVID-19. As for the study in general: Collection of acute and convalescent COVID-19 samples took place in the United States, Italy and Spain.

Germline loops: CDR1 SGHTA, CDR2 FQGNSA. The CDR3 extends over 15 amino acids. The V gene lost 3 bases and the J gene lost 2 bases, with 11 bases spanning the gap. Libraries were prepared by immunoSEQ multiplex PCR; TCRdb keeps only in-frame clonotypes and omits some of them. The profile covers approximately 110,000 clones, with roughly 84% appearing a single time and around 2% taken by the ten largest. This receptor was obtained from a human donor in a cohort sampled during active COVID-19. This rearrangement joins TRBV7-2 to TRBJ1-5; no clear D. The material sequenced was peripheral blood. The DNA of the CDR3 is TGTGCCAGCAGCTTGAGCGTTTTGGGCAATCAGCCCCAGCATTTT. Translated, it gives CASSLSVLGNQPQHF.